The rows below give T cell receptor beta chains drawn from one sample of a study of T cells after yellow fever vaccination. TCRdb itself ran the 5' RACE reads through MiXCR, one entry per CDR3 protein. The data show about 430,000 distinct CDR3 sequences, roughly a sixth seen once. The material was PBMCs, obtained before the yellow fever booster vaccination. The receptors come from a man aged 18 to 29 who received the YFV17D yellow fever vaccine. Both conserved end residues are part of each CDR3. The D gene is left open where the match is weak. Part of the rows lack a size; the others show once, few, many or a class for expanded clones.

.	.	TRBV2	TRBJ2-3	CASSEALDTDTQYF	TGTGCCAGCAGTGAAGCATTGGATACAGATACGCAGTATTTT
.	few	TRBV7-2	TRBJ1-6	CASSLSGVAYNSPLHF	TGTGCCAGCAGCTTGAGCGGTGTAGCCTATAATTCACCCCTCCACTTT
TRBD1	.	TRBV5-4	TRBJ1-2	CASSLAQGAYYTF	TGTGCCAGCAGCTTGGCCCAGGGGGCGTACTACACCTTC
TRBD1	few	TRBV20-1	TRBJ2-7	CSAQPGQGGTYEQYF	TGCAGTGCACAACCGGGACAGGGGGGTACTTACGAGCAGTACTTC
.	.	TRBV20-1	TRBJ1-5	CSARVRSSQPQHF	TGCAGTGCTAGAGTAAGGAGTTCTCAGCCCCAGCATTTT
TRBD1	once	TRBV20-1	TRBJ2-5	CSAKTGTGLETQYF	TGCAGTGCTAAGACCGGGACAGGGTTGGAGACCCAGTACTTC
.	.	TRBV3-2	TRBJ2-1	CASSPRWGRVKWDGDNEQFF	TGTGCCAGCAGCCCGCGATGGGGCAGGGTAAAATGGGATGGAGACAATGAGCAGTTCTTC
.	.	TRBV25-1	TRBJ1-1	CASRVMIEIFF	TGTGCCAGCAGGGTTATGATAGAAATTTTCTTT
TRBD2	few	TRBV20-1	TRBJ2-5	CSASQRGQETQYF	TGCAGTGCTAGCCAGCGGGGCCAAGAGACCCAGTACTTC
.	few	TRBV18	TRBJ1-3	CASSIQASGNTIYF	TGTGCCAGCTCAATACAGGCCTCTGGAAACACCATATATTTT
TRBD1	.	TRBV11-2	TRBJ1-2	CASSLDPAGGYGYTF	TGTGCCAGCAGCTTAGATCCTGCAGGGGGCTATGGCTACACCTTC